This TCR beta chain was profiled in a study of blood T cell repertoires in COVID-19. Study information: Collection of acute and convalescent COVID-19 samples took place in the United States, Italy and Spain.

Assay: immunoSEQ multiplex PCR; the TCRdb copy retains only in-frame clones and omits some. Among about 140,000 clones listed, around 80% were seen once. This CDR3 has 13 amino acids. V dropped 9 bases and J dropped 3; count of bases not matched to a gene: 4. Per germline, CDR1 MNHNS and CDR2 SASEGT. The genes are TRBV6-1 and TRBJ1-4; 7 bases match TRBD1. This TCR came from an elderly woman with active or convalescent COVID-19. The sample comprised peripheral blood. The CDR3 sequence is CASTGQSNEKLFF. CDR3 bases: TGTGCCAGTACGGGACAGTCTAATGAAAAACTGTTTTTT.